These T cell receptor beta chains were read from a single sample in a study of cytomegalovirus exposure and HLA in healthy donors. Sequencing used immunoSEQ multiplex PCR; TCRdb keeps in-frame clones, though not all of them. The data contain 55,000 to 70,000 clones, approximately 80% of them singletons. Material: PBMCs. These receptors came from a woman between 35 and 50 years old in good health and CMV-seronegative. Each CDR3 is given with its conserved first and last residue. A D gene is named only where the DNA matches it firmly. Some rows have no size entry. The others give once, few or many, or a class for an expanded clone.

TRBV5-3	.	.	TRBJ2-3	CARSLEGGVCRYADTQYF	TGTGCCAGAAGCTTGGAAGGGGGGGTCTGCCGATACGCCGATACGCAGTATTTT
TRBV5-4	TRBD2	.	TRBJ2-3	CASSRDYTSTDTQYF	TGTGCCAGCAGCCGGGACTATACTAGCACAGATACGCAGTATTTT
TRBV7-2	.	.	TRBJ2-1	CASSLRGNEQFF	TGTGCCAGCAGCTTAAGGGGGAATGAGCAGTTCTTC
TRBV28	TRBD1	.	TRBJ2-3	CASSPGQSRYTQYF	TGTGCCAGCAGTCCGGGACAGTCCAGATATACGCAGTATTTT
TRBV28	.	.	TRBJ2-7	CASSSGDSLFYEQYF	TGTGCCAGCAGTTCGGGGGACTCGCTTTTCTACGAGCAGTACTTC
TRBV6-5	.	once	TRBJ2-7	CASSYDSGVYEQYF	TGTGCCAGCAGTTACGATAGCGGAGTATACGAGCAGTACTTC
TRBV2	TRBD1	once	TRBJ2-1	CASSITGTGGMGEQFF	TGTGCCAGCAGTATTACCGGGACAGGGGGAATGGGTGAGCAGTTCTTC
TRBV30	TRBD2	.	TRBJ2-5	CAWSTGTSGHQETQYF	TGTGCCTGGAGTACAGGGACTAGCGGCCACCAAGAGACCCAGTACTTC
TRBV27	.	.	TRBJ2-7	CARRQTPSYEQYF	TGTGCCAGGAGACAGACGCCCTCCTACGAGCAGTACTTC
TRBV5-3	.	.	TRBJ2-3	CARSLCLVGDTQYF	TGTGCCAGAAGCTTGTGTCTAGTCGGAGATACGCAGTATTTT
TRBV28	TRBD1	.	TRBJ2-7	CASSVQGLLYEQYF	TGTGCCAGCAGTGTACAGGGGTTACTCTACGAGCAGTACTTC
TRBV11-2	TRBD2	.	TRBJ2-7	CASSRRETSVSYEQYF	TGTGCCAGCAGCCGCCGTGAGACTAGCGTGTCCTACGAGCAGTACTTC
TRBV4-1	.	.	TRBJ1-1	CASRDTLNTEAFF	TGCGCCAGCAGGGACACCTTGAACACTGAAGCTTTCTTT
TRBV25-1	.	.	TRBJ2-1	CASSEYRGGINEQFF	TGTGCCAGCAGTGAATATCGTGGAGGGATCAATGAGCAGTTCTTC
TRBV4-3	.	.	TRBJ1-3	CASSQGHGSSGNTIYF	TGCGCCAGCAGCCAGGGACATGGGAGCTCTGGAAACACCATATATTTT
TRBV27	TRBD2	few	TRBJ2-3	CASSSPTSGRATDTQYF	TGTGCCAGCAGTTCCCCGACTAGCGGGAGGGCCACAGATACGCAGTATTTT
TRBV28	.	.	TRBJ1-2	CASSRGMGSVGYTF	TGTGCCAGCAGTAGGGGGATGGGCTCGGTCGGCTACACCTTC
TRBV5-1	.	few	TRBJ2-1	CASSLGVGPSENNEQFF	TGCGCCAGCAGCTTGGGCGTGGGGCCTAGCGAGAACAATGAGCAGTTCTTC
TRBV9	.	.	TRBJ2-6	CASSVGLAGGANVLTF	TGTGCCAGCAGCGTAGGCCTCGCGGGTGGGGCCAACGTCCTGACTTTC
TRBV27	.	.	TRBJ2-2	CASSLSPGTTGELFF	TGTGCCAGCAGTTTGAGTCCAGGCACCACCGGGGAGCTGTTTTTT
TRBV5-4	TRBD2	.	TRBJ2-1	CASSFLLADHNEQFF	TGTGCCAGCAGCTTCTTACTAGCGGACCACAATGAGCAGTTCTTC
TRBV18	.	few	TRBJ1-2	CASSPPSGVYTF	TGTGCCAGCTCACCACCTTCGGGTGTATACACCTTC
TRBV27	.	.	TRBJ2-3	CASQELDRTDTQYF	TGTGCCAGCCAAGAACTAGACAGGACAGATACGCAGTATTTT
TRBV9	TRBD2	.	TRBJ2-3	CASSVFDGAGVPDTQYF	TGTGCCAGCAGCGTATTCGACGGTGCGGGAGTTCCAGATACGCAGTATTTT
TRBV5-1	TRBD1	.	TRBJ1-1	CASSPGQGVINTEAFF	TGCGCCAGCAGCCCGGGACAGGGGGTAATTAATACTGAAGCTTTCTTT
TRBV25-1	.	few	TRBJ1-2	CASSAGVSNYGYTF	TGTGCCAGCAGTGCCGGGGTCAGTAACTATGGCTACACCTTC
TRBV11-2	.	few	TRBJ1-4	CASSIRRGGLFF	TGTGCCAGCAGCATTCGCCGGGGTGGACTGTTTTTT
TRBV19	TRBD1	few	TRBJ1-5	CATRTGRNQPQHF	TGTGCCACTCGGACAGGGAGGAATCAGCCCCAGCATTTT
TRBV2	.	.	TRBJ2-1	CASNPTGNEQFF	TGTGCCAGCAACCCTACAGGGAATGAGCAGTTCTTC
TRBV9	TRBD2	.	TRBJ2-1	CASSPESGDNEQFF	TGTGCCAGCAGCCCAGAAAGCGGGGACAATGAGCAGTTCTTC
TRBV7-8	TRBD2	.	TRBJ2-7	CASSGGLADEQYF	TGTGCCAGCAGCGGGGGACTAGCGGACGAGCAGTACTTC
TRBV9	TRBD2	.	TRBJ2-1	CASSVQVSGRIRRNEQFF	TGTGCCAGCAGCGTACAGGTTAGCGGGAGGATCCGACGGAATGAGCAGTTCTTC
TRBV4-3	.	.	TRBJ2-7	CASSQEARGLTYEQYF	TGCGCCAGCAGCCAAGAAGCCAGGGGTCTAACCTACGAGCAGTACTTC
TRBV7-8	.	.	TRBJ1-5	CASSSLTRAGGNQPQHF	TGTGCCAGCAGCTCCCTAACCCGGGCAGGGGGCAATCAGCCCCAGCATTTT
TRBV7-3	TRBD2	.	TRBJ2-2	CASSLNTFAGEGAGELFF	TGTGCCAGCAGCTTAAACACGTTTGCGGGAGAAGGAGCTGGGGAGCTGTTTTTT
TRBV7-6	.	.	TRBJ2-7	CASSPNIDSGGAYEQYF	TGTGCCAGCAGCCCAAACATAGATAGCGGAGGGGCCTACGAGCAGTACTTC
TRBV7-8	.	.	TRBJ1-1	CASSWGGVTVANTEAFF	TGTGCCAGCAGTTGGGGGGGAGTCACAGTAGCGAACACTGAAGCTTTCTTT
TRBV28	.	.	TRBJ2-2	CASRQVTGELFF	TGTGCCTCTAGACAGGTCACCGGGGAGCTGTTTTTT
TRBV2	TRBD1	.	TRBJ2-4	CASNPDRVVKNIQYF	TGTGCCAGCAACCCGGACAGGGTCGTCAAAAACATTCAGTACTTC
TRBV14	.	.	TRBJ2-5	CASSRGLQETQYF	TGTGCCAGCAGCCGCGGGCTTCAAGAGACCCAGTACTTC
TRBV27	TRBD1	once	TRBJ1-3	CASSLSPPGTGAPSGNTIYF	TGTGCCAGCAGTTTATCCCCACCCGGGACAGGGGCCCCCTCTGGAAACACCATATATTTT
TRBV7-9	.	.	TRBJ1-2	CASSVTLGRTRRTNYGYTF	TGTGCCAGCAGCGTCACCCTGGGGAGGACGAGACGCACTAACTATGGCTACACCTTC
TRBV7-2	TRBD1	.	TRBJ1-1	CASSPAGGSKEAFF	TGTGCCAGCAGCCCAGCAGGGGGCAGTAAGGAAGCTTTCTTT
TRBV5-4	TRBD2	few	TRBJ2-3	CASSHRVAGGHADTQYF	TGTGCCAGCAGCCACCGAGTGGCGGGAGGGCACGCAGATACGCAGTATTTT
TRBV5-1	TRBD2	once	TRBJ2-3	CASSLASGRTDTQYF	TGCGCCAGCAGCTTGGCTAGCGGACGCACGGATACGCAGTATTTT
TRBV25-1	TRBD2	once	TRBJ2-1	CASSAPLGLAGDYNEQFF	TGTGCCAGCAGTGCCCCCCTCGGACTAGCGGGAGATTACAATGAGCAGTTCTTC
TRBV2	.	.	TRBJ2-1	CASRGESNEQFF	TGTGCCAGCAGAGGGGAAAGCAATGAGCAGTTCTTC
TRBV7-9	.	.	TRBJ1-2	CSSSLALPSYGYTF	TGTTCCAGCAGCTTAGCCCTTCCCTCGTATGGCTACACCTTC
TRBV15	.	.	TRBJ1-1	CATSRGGRLTEAFF	TGTGCCACCAGCAGAGGGGGGAGGTTAACTGAAGCTTTCTTT
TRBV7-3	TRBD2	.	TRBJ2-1	CASSLGLAGGVNEQFF	TGTGCCAGCAGCTTAGGGCTAGCGGGAGGAGTCAATGAGCAGTTCTTC
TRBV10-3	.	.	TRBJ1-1	CAISELGRGRNTEAFF	TGTGCCATCAGTGAGCTTGGTAGGGGAAGAAACACTGAAGCTTTCTTT
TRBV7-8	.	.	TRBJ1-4	CASSSLGGENEKLFF	TGTGCCAGCAGCTCCCTAGGGGGGGAGAATGAAAAACTGTTTTTT
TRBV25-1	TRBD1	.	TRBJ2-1	CASSAQGRYNEQFF	TGTGCCAGCAGTGCACAGGGGCGCTACAATGAGCAGTTCTTC
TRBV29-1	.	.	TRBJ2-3	CSASVTDTQYF	TGCAGCGCCTCGGTGACAGATACGCAGTATTTT
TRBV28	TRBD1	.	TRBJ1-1	CASRTAGGWDTEAFF	TGTGCCAGCAGAACAGCAGGGGGCTGGGACACTGAAGCTTTCTTT